There are a few counts of the clone carrying this TCR beta chain. Its antigen remains unknown. Expressed TCRB transcripts were sequenced because the isolated RNA had all been reverse transcribed beforehand. The data were produced by immunoSEQ multiplex PCR, yet TCRdb's version contains in-frame clones alone and is incomplete. The table records approximately 280,000 clones, 15% of them present only once. The CDR3 sequence is 17 residues long. Germline V CDR1 and CDR2: SGDLS, YYNGEE. J lost 5 bases, V lost 2 bases, and 10 bases had no gene match. The data belong to a study of beta chain features in type 1 diabetes. At the level of the study: The patient and healthy donor groups were comparable for age, gender and cell yields.

Study conclusions and caveats: For type 1 diabetes patients, VDJ junctions showed fewer insertions and more deletions. PCR could preferentially amplify shorter templates, alike in patients and controls. Type 1 diabetes patients showed a moderate but significant shortening of TCRB CDR3s in all four CD4+ subsets.

This clonotype was obtained from a man younger than 30 with type 1 diabetes. The V gene is TRBV9, the J gene TRBJ2-3, with 11 bases fitting TRBD2. Sample: naive CD4+ T cells from blood. As DNA, the CDR3 is TGTGCCAGCAGCGTCTATAGCGGGGGGGCCTGGGGAGATACGCAGTATTTT. Translated: CASSVYSGGAWGDTQYF. Supplemented by reference TRBV9 and TRBJ2-3, the full variable domain reads DSGVTQTPKHLITATGQRVTLRCSPRSGDLSVYWYQQSLDQGLQFLIQYYNGEERAKGNILERFSAQQFPDLHSELNLSSLELGDSALYFCASSVYSGGAWGDTQYFGPGTRLTVL.